The TCR beta chain under discussion was sequenced for a study of shared clonotypes between healthy human individuals. Across the study: A couple of women and a few men aged 18 to 49 made up the donors.

CDR3 length: 15 residues. Germline V gene lookup returns CDR1 SGHDT and CDR2 YYEEEE. V shed 6 bases and J shed 10 bases, with 20 bases lying between them. A remark on this clone: Its antigen is unknown.

General observations from the study: The sharing of 4.5% to 6.5% of naive CD4 clonotypes was seen across a handful of donors.

The genomic DNA of each subset was split evenly across several immunoSEQ plates. Method: immunoSEQ multiplex PCR; TCRdb's copy keeps in-frame clones and lacks some. The table lists about 1 million clones, around 75% of them singletons. The V call is TRBV5-6, the J call TRBJ1-6; D gene unclear. The origin of this receptor is a man younger than 35 in good health. The sample consisted of memory CD4+ T cells sorted from blood. Regarding subset: CD45RA-negative fraction. The CDR3 DNA follows: TGTGCCAGCACCCTTAGCCGGGGAGTTGGCTCACCCCTCCACTTT. It encodes CASTLSRGVGSPLHF.